Below, one T cell receptor beta chain is given with its context. The length of the CDR3 is 13 residues. Per the germline V gene, CDR1 is SNHLY and CDR2 is FYNNEI. Trimming cost V 8 bases and J 9 bases; bases outside gene matches: 6. This specimen comes from a study of control samples from healthy donors and cancer patients. Produced via immunoSEQ multiplex PCR; TCRdb's table is partial and in-frame only. The sample holds some 130,000 clones, about 93% seen once. Sequencing input: blood. J is TRBJ1-6 and V is TRBV2, with 8 bases that match TRBD1. The sequence was collected from a man aged 35 to 55 in good health. The CDR3 DNA sequence: TGTGCCAGCTGGGACAGGAGGATTTCACCCCTCCACTTT. It encodes CASWDRRISPLHF.